These 2 T cell receptor beta chains were all obtained from the same sample, sequenced in a study of OX40 agonist ivuxolimab in advanced cancers. The data were produced by immunoSEQ multiplex PCR, yet TCRdb's version contains in-frame clones alone and is incomplete. Of more than 80,000 clones listed, roughly 90% are singletons. The sample in question was CD4+ or CD8+ T cells sorted from blood, obtained in a trial of the OX40 agonist ivuxolimab. These receptors originate from an adult with an advanced solid tumor such as melanoma, head and neck, liver or kidney cancer.

The gene calls are TRBV29-1 and TRBJ2-5; TRBD2 aligns across 9 bases. Per the germline V gene, CDR1 is SQVTM and CDR2 is ANQGSEA. There are 13 residues in the CDR3. V gave up 0 bases and J gave up 4 bases; unmatched junction bases: 0. The CDR3 sequence: CSVEELAGETQYF. CDR3 DNA: TGCAGCGTTGAAGAACTAGCGGGAGAGACCCAGTACTTC.

The CDR3 DNA is TGTGCCAGCAGTGTAAGGGTTGAGAATTCACCCCTCCACTTT. It yields the protein CASSVRVENSPLHF. The V and J genes are TRBV2 and TRBJ1-6, with D unclear. From germline, CDR1 is SNHLY and CDR2 FYNNEI. The CDR3 spans 14 residues. Deletions cut 4 bases from V and 7 bases from J, with 11 bases between.